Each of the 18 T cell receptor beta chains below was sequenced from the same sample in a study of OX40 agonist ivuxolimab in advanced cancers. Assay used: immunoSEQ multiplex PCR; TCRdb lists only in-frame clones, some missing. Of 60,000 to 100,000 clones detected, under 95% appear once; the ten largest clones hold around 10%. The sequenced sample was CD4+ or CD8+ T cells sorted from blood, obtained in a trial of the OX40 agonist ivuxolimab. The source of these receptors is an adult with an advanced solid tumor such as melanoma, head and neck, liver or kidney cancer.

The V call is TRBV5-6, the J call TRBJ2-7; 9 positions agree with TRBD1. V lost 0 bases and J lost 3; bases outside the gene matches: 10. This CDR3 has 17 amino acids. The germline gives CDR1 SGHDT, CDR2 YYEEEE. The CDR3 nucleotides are TGTGCCAGCAGCTTGGTCCGTGGGACAGGGAGAAGCTACGAGCAGTACTTC. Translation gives CASSLVRGTGRSYEQYF.

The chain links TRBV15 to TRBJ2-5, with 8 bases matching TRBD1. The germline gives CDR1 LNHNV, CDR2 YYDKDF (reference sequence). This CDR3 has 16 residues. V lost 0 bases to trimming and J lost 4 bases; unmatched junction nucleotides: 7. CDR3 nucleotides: TGTGCCACCAGCAGAGATTTTCAGGGGGCGGGAGAGACCCAGTACTTC. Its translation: CATSRDFQGAGETQYF.

CDR3: CASSFLQGAGYEQYF. In DNA form, the CDR3 reads TGTGCCAGCAGTTTCCTACAGGGGGCCGGCTACGAGCAGTACTTC. V and J are TRBV14 and TRBJ2-7; 9 bases are a match to TRBD1. V was clipped by 6 bases and J by 3 bases; unmatched bases: 9. In germline, CDR1 is SGHDN, CDR2 FVKESK. The length of the CDR3 is 15 residues.

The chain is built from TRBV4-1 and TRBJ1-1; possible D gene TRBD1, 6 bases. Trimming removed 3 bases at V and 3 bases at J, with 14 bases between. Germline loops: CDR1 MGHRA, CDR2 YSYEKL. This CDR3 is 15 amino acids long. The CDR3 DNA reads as TGCGCCAGCAGCCAGGGGCAGGGGTTGCACACTGAAGCTTTCTTT. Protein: CASSQGQGLHTEAFF.

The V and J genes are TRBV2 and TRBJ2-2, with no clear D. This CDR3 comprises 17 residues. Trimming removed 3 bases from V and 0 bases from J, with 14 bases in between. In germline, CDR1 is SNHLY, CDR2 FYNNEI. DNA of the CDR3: TGTGCCAGCAGTGATGGGCCGGTACCTACGAACACCGGGGAGCTGTTTTTT. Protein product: CASSDGPVPTNTGELFF. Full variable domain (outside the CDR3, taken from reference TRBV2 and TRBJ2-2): EPEVTQTPSHQVTQMGQEVILRCVPISNHLYFYWYRQILGQKVEFLVSFYNNEISEKSEIFDDQFSVERPDGSNFTLKIRSTKLEDSAMYFCASSDGPVPTNTGELFFGEGSRLTVL.

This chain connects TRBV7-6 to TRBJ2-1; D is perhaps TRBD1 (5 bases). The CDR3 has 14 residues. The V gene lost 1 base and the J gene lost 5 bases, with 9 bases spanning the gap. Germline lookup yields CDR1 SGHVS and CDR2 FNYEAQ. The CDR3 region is CASSLVTENNEQFF. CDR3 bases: TGTGCCAGCAGCTTAGTGACAGAAAACAATGAGCAGTTCTTC.

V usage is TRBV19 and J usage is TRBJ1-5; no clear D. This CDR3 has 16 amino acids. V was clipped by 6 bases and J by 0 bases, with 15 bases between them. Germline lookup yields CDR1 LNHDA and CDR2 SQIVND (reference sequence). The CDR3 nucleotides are TGTGCCAGTAGGGACGGCCGACTAGATAGCAATCAGCCCCAGCATTTT. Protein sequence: CASRDGRLDSNQPQHF.

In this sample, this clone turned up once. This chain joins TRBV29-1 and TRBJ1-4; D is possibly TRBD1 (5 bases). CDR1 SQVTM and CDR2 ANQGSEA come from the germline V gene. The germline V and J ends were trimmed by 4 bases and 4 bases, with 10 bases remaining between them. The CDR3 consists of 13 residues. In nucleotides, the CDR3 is TGCAGCGTTGTTTTGGGGGATAATGAAAAACTGTTTTTT. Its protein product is CSVVLGDNEKLFF.

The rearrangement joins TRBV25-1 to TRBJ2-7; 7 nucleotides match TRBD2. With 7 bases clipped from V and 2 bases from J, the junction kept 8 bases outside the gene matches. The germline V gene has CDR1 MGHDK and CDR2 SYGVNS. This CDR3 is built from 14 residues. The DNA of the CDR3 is TGTGCCAGCAAAAGGGGAGGGGAGGCCTACGAGCAGTACTTC. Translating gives CASKRGGEAYEQYF.

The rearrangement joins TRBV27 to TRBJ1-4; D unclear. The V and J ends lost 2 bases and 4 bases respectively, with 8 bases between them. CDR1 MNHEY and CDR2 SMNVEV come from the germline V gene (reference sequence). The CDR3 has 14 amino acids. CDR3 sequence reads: CASSLQVNNEKLFF. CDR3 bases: TGTGCCAGCAGTTTACAGGTCAATAATGAAAAACTGTTTTTT.

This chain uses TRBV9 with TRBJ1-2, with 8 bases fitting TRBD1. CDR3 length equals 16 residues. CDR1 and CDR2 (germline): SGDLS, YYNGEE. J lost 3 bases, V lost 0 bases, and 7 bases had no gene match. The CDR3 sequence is CASSVGRDRKDYGYTF. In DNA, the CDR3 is TGTGCCAGCAGCGTAGGCCGGGACAGGAAGGACTATGGCTACACCTTC.

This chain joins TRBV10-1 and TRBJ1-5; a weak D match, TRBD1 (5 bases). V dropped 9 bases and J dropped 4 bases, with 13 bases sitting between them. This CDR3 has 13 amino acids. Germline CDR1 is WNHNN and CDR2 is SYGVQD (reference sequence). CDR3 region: CASSTDYNQPQHF. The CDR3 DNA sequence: TGCGCCAGTTCGACAGATTATAATCAGCCCCAGCATTTT.

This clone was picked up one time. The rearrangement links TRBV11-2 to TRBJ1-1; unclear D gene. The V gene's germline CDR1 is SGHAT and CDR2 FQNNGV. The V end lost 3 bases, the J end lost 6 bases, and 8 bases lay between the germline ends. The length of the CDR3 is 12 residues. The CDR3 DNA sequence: TGTGCCAGCAGCTTCGGGCTGGCTGAAGCTTTCTTT. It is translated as CASSFGLAEAFF.

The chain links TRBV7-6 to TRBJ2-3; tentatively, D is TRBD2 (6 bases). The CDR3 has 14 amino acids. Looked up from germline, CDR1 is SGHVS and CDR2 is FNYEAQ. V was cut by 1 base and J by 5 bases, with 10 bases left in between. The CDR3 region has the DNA TGTGCCAGCAGCTTAGGGTCCGGGAGAGATACGCAGTATTTT. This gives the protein CASSLGSGRDTQYF.

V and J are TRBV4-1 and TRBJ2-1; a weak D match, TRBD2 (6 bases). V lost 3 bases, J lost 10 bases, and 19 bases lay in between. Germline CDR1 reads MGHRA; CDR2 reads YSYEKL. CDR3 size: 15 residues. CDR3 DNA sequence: TGCGCCAGCAGCCATACCGGGACTCCTGAACGGGAGCAGTTCTTC. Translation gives CASSHTGTPEREQFF.

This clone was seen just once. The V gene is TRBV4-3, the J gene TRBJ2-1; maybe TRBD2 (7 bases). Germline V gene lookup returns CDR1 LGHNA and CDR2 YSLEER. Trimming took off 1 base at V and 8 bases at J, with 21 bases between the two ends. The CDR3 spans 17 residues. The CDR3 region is CASSQVIPGGEWDEQFF. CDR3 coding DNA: TGCGCCAGCAGCCAAGTAATACCGGGGGGCGAGTGGGATGAGCAGTTCTTC.

The CDR3 here is CASSPQQGATYEQYF. The CDR3 DNA follows: TGCGCCAGCAGCCCACAACAGGGGGCCACCTACGAGCAGTACTTC. The rearrangement uses TRBV5-1 and TRBJ2-7, with 9 bases fitting TRBD1. V shed 4 bases, J shed 2 bases, and the junction held 7 bases outside the gene matches. Per germline, CDR1 SGHRS and CDR2 YFSETQ. This CDR3 has 15 amino acids.

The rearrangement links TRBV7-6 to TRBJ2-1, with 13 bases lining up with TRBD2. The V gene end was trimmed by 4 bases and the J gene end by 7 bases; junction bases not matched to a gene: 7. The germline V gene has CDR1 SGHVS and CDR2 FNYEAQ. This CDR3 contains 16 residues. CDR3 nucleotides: TGTGCCAGCAGCTCCCAGGGACTAGCGGGGTGGAATGAGCAGTTCTTC. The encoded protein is CASSSQGLAGWNEQFF.